This is a list of T cell receptor beta chains from one sample in a study of cytomegalovirus exposure and HLA in healthy donors. Measured with immunoSEQ multiplex PCR; TCRdb has only the in-frame clones, and not every one. Of under 200,000 clones detected, roughly 71% appear once; the ten largest clones hold approximately 1.6%. Sequencing used PBMCs. The receptors shown here come from a girl aged 5-17 years in good health and CMV-seronegative. The conserved cysteine and the conserved F or W are not part of the CDR3 here.

v_gene: TRBV30; CDR3aa: AWTRRGTEAF
v_gene: TRBV30; CDR3aa: AWSVDRESREKLF
v_gene: TRBV5-1; CDR3aa: ASSSTGTGVTEAF
v_gene: TRBV7-6; CDR3aa: ASSLGTGPGELF
v_gene: TRBV2; CDR3aa: ASSGGLTEAF
v_gene: TRBV5-5; CDR3aa: ASSLAQGPSYNEQF
v_gene: TRBV11-2; CDR3aa: ASKVGGGEETQY
v_gene: TRBV15; CDR3aa: ATRPQGAGELF
v_gene: TRBV5-1; CDR3aa: ASGSLGQGLYEQY
v_gene: TRBV5-1; CDR3aa: ASSLRDRRWEETQY
v_gene: TRBV28; CDR3aa: ASSLLGELTDTQY
v_gene: TRBV5-1; CDR3aa: ASRALGGYGYT
v_gene: TRBV2; CDR3aa: ASMRLGGRF
v_gene: TRBV6-5; CDR3aa: ASSPGSYGYT
v_gene: TRBV2; CDR3aa: ASTKGSGGNNEQF
v_gene: TRBV14; CDR3aa: ASSQEAGLWANVLT
v_gene: TRBV2; CDR3aa: ASRTGTEWGYT
v_gene: TRBV6-6; CDR3aa: ASSYVANTEAF
v_gene: TRBV6-5; CDR3aa: ASSLDRHNQPQH
v_gene: TRBV2; CDR3aa: ASQRLEQF
v_gene: TRBV19; CDR3aa: ASSVRGPDDGYT
v_gene: TRBV5-1; CDR3aa: ASSLDTSISYEQY
v_gene: TRBV15; CDR3aa: ATSTGVGNQPQH
v_gene: TRBV4-1; CDR3aa: ASSPGPGQADNSPLH
v_gene: TRBV7-9; CDR3aa: ASSLPGQGLGYT
v_gene: TRBV19; CDR3aa: ASRERGGPNEQF
v_gene: TRBV2; CDR3aa: ASILDRMGNIQY
v_gene: TRBV12-2; CDR3aa: ASRFDETKVNTEAF